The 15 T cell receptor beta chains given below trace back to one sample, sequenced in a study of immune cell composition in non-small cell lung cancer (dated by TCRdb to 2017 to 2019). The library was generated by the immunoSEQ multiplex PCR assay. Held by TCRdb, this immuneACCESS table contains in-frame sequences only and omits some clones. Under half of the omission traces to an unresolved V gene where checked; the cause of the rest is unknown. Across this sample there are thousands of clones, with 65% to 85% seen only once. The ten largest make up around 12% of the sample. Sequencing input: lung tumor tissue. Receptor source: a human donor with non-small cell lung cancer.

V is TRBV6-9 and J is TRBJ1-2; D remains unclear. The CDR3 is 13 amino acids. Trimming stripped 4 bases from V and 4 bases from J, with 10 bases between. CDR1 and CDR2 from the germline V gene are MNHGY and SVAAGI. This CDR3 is CASSSVPSYGYTF. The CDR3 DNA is TGTGCCAGCAGTTCCGTACCTAGCTATGGCTACACCTTC.

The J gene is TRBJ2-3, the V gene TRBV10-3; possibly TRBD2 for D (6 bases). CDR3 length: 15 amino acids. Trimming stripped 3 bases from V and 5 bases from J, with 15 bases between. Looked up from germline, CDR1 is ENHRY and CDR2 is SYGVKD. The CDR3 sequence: CAISDPAETRDTQYF. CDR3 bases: TGTGCCATCAGTGACCCAGCGGAGACTAGAGATACGCAGTATTTT.

In DNA form, the CDR3 reads TGTGCCATCAGACCCCAGGGGGACGGGCTAAACTATGGCTACACCTTC. This sequence encodes CAIRPQGDGLNYGYTF. This chain connects TRBV10-3 to TRBJ1-2, with 7 bases aligning to TRBD1. Germline CDR1 and CDR2: ENHRY and SYGVKD. Trimming removed 6 bases from V and 2 bases from J; junction bases left unmatched: 12. The CDR3 length is 16 residues.

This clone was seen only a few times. The CDR3 sequence is CASSLGGHNEQFF. The CDR3 bases are TGTGCCAGCAGCTTGGGAGGGCACAATGAGCAGTTCTTC. J is TRBJ2-1 and V is TRBV7-9; TRBD2 aligns across 7 bases. J gave up 5 bases and V 3 bases, and 1 base lay outside the gene matches. The CDR3 sequence is 13 residues long. Per the germline V gene, CDR1 is SEHNR and CDR2 is FQNEAQ (reference sequence).

CDR3 residues: CASSVAFTGELFF. The CDR3 nucleotides read TGTGCCAGCAGCGTAGCGTTCACCGGGGAGCTGTTTTTT. The chain links TRBV9 to TRBJ2-2, with D unresolved. CDR3 length equals 13 residues. V was trimmed by 0 bases and J by 4 bases, leaving 4 bases between them. Germline V gives CDR1 SGDLS, CDR2 YYNGEE.

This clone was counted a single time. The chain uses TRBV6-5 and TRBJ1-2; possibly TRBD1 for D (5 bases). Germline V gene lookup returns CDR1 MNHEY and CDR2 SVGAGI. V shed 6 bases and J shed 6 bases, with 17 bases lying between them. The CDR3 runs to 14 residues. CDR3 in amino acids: CASSRRGAMNGYTF. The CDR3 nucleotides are TGTGCCAGCAGCCGCCGTGGGGCAATGAATGGCTACACCTTC.

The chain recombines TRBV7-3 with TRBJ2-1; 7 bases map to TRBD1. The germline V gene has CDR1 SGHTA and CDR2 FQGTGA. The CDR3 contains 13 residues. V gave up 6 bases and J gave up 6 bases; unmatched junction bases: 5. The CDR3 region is CASSTAGGNEQFF. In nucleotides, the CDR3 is TGTGCCAGCAGTACTGCAGGGGGCAATGAGCAGTTCTTC.

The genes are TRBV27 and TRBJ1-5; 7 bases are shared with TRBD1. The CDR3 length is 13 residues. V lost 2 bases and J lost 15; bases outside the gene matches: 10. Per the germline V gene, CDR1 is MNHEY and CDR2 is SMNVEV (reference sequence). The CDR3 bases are TGTGCCAGCAGTTTAGATCGGACAGGAGTAGCGCATTTT. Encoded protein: CASSLDRTGVAHF.

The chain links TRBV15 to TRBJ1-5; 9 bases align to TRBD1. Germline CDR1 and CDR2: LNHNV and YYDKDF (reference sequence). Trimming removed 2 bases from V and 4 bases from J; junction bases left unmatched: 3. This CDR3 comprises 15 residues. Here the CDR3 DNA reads TGTGCCACCAGCAGAACACAGGGGGCAAATCAGCCCCAGCATTTT. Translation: CATSRTQGANQPQHF.

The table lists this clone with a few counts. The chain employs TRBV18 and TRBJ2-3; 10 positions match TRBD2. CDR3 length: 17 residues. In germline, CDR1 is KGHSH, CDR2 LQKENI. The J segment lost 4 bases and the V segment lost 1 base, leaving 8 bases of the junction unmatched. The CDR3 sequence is CASSPQRASGGADTQYF. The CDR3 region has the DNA TGTGCCAGCTCACCACAACGGGCTAGCGGGGGTGCAGATACGCAGTATTTT.

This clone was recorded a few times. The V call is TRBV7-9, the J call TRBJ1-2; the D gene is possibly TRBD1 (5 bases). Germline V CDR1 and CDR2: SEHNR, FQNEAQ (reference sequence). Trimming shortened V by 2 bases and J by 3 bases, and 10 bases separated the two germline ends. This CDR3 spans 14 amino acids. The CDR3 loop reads CASSLPQGHYGYTF. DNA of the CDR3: TGTGCCAGCAGCTTACCCCAGGGTCACTATGGCTACACCTTC.

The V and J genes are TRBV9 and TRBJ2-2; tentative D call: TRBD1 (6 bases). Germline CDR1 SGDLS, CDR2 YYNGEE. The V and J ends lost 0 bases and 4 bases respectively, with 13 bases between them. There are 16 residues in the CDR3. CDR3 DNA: TGTGCCAGCAGCGTAGACTGGGGGCAAGGCACCGGGGAGCTGTTTTTT. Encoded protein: CASSVDWGQGTGELFF.

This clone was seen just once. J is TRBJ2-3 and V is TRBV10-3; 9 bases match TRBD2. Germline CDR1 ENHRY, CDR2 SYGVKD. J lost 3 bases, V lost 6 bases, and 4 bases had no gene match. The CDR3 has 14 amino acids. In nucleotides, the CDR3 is TGTGCCATCAGGTCAGCGGGGGGTACAGATACGCAGTATTTT. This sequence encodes CAIRSAGGTDTQYF.

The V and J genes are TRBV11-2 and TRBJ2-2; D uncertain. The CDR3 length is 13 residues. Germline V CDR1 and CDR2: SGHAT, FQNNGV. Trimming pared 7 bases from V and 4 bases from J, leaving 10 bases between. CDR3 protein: CASTSVVTGELFF. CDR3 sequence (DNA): TGTGCCAGCACCTCGGTCGTCACCGGGGAGCTGTTTTTT.

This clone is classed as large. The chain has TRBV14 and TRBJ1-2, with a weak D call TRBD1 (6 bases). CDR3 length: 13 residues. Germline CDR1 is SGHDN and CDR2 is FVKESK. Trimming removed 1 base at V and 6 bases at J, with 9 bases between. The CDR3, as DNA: TGTGCCAGCAGCCAAGCAGGGGTCCATGGCTACACCTTC. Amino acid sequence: CASSQAGVHGYTF.